Listed below are T cell receptor beta chains from one sample, sequenced in a study of blood T cell repertoires in COVID-19. The method was immunoSEQ multiplex PCR; TCRdb's version includes in-frame clones alone and lacks a portion of them. The sample lists a few hundred thousand clones, 84% occurring once. Sequencing input: peripheral blood. The receptors shown here come from a human donor in a cohort sampled during active COVID-19. CDR3s include the opening cysteine and the closing phenylalanine or tryptophan. Fields, in order: V gene, J gene, D gene, clone size, CDR3 DNA, CDR3 protein. D genes are given only for firm matches. Where a row states a size, it is once, few, many or the class of an expanded clone; other rows omit it.

V: TRBV7-2; J: TRBJ2-2; D: .; size: .; DNA: TGTGCCAGCAGCTTACTTCCGGGACACAACACCGGGGAGCTGTTTTTT; CDR3: CASSLLPGHNTGELFF
V: TRBV6-2/TRBV6-3; J: TRBJ1-2; D: .; size: .; DNA: TGTGCCAGCAGCCCGACAGCTAACTATGGCTACACCTTC; CDR3: CASSPTANYGYTF
V: TRBV30; J: TRBJ1-4; D: TRBD1; size: few; DNA: TGTGCCTGGAGTGTAAGTCTGACAGGGGATGAAAAACTGTTTTTT; CDR3: CAWSVSLTGDEKLFF
V: TRBV6-1; J: TRBJ2-7; D: .; size: .; DNA: TGTGCCAGCAGTGACGCCCGGTTACCAAGGGGCGAGCAGTACTTC; CDR3: CASSDARLPRGEQYF
V: TRBV9; J: TRBJ2-2; D: .; size: .; DNA: TGTGCCAGCAGCGCCACCGGGACACTTAACACCGGGGAGCTGTTTTTT; CDR3: CASSATGTLNTGELFF
V: TRBV7-9; J: TRBJ2-7; D: .; size: .; DNA: TGTGCCAGCAGCTGGGGGGCTAGCGGCTACGAGCAGTACTTC; CDR3: CASSWGASGYEQYF
V: TRBV6-5; J: TRBJ1-5; D: .; size: .; DNA: TGTGCCAGCACCCTAGCGATCAATCAGCCCCAGCATTTT; CDR3: CASTLAINQPQHF
V: TRBV5-1; J: TRBJ1-4; D: .; size: .; DNA: TGCGCCAGCAGGGACACCCTTGCAACTAATGAAAAACTGTTTTTT; CDR3: CASRDTLATNEKLFF
V: TRBV28; J: TRBJ1-2; D: .; size: .; DNA: TGTGCCAGCAGTTTGCCCCTGACGGGGTATGGCTACACCTTC; CDR3: CASSLPLTGYGYTF
V: TRBV27; J: TRBJ2-1; D: .; size: .; DNA: TGTGCCAGCAGTTTTTGGCTAGGGGGTTACAATGAGCAGTTCTTC; CDR3: CASSFWLGGYNEQFF
V: TRBV18; J: TRBJ1-5; D: TRBD1; size: .; DNA: TGTGCCAGCTCACCATCAAAGACAGGGTCCTCAGCCCAGCATTTT; CDR3: CASSPSKTGSSAQHF
V: TRBV5-1; J: TRBJ2-1; D: TRBD1; size: .; DNA: TGCGCCAGCATCGACCGGGACAGGGAATACAATGAGCAGTTCTTC; CDR3: CASIDRDREYNEQFF
V: TRBV18; J: TRBJ1-5; D: .; size: .; DNA: TGTGCCAGCTCACAAGAGGAGGCCAGTAGCAATCAGCCCCAGCATTTT; CDR3: CASSQEEASSNQPQHF
V: TRBV3-1/TRBV3-2; J: TRBJ1-2; D: .; size: .; DNA: TGTGCCAGCAGCCCGACAGCCCGAGGTGGCTACACCTTC; CDR3: CASSPTARGGYTF
V: TRBV19; J: TRBJ1-2; D: .; size: .; DNA: TGTGCCAGTAGTACGCAGTTCTATGGCTACACCTTC; CDR3: CASSTQFYGYTF
V: TRBV9; J: TRBJ2-1; D: TRBD1; size: .; DNA: TGTGCCAGCAGTACACAGGGGTTAGGCCCCACAACTTTCAATGAGCAGTTCTTC; CDR3: CASSTQGLGPTTFNEQFF
V: TRBV28; J: TRBJ2-3; D: .; size: .; DNA: TGTGCCAGCAGTTTATCCCCCTACCCAACAGGAACAGATACGCAGTATTTT; CDR3: CASSLSPYPTGTDTQYF
V: TRBV5-6; J: TRBJ1-6; D: .; size: .; DNA: TGTGCCAGCAGCTTGGACAGTCATTCACCCCTCCACTTT; CDR3: CASSLDSHSPLHF
V: TRBV20-1; J: TRBJ2-2; D: .; size: .; DNA: TGCAGTGCTAGTAGAGAGGCCGGGGAGCTGTTTTTT; CDR3: CSASREAGELFF
V: TRBV10-1; J: TRBJ2-3; D: .; size: .; DNA: TGCGCCAGCAGCGACCACCCGGCGACAGGAACTAGCACAGATACGCAGTATTTT; CDR3: CASSDHPATGTSTDTQYF
V: TRBV2; J: TRBJ2-7; D: .; size: .; DNA: TGTGCCAGCAGTGGGACAGACTACGAGCAGTACTTC; CDR3: CASSGTDYEQYF
V: TRBV11-2; J: TRBJ2-3; D: .; size: .; DNA: TGTGCCAGCAGCTTAGCTCGTCGGGGGATCTCAGATACGCAGTATTTT; CDR3: CASSLARRGISDTQYF
V: TRBV6-2/TRBV6-3; J: TRBJ1-5; D: TRBD1; size: .; DNA: TGTGCCAGCAGTTACTTGGGACAGTATCAGCCCCAGCATTTT; CDR3: CASSYLGQYQPQHF
V: TRBV9; J: TRBJ2-1; D: .; size: .; DNA: TGTGCCAGCAGCGTCGGGGGAGGCAGAAATGAGCAGTTCTTC; CDR3: CASSVGGGRNEQFF
V: TRBV24-1; J: TRBJ2-1; D: .; size: .; DNA: TGTGCCACCAGTGACTGGGACCTCCGGAAGGGGGATGAGCAGTTCTTC; CDR3: CATSDWDLRKGDEQFF
V: TRBV21-1; J: TRBJ1-2; D: .; size: .; DNA: TGTGCCAGCAGCAAAGAAATCGACACCATCTATGGCTACACCTTC; CDR3: CASSKEIDTIYGYTF
V: TRBV5-1; J: TRBJ2-1; D: .; size: once; DNA: TGCGCCAGCAGCTTGAGCAGGGGAGTTTACAATGAGCAGTTCTTC; CDR3: CASSLSRGVYNEQFF
V: TRBV29-1; J: TRBJ1-1; D: .; size: .; DNA: TGCAGCGTCCCTGAGGGCTGGAACACTGAAGCTTTCTTT; CDR3: CSVPEGWNTEAFF
V: TRBV6-1; J: TRBJ1-5; D: .; size: .; DNA: TGTGCCAGCAGTTCCGGGGGAGGGTTCAATCAGCCCCAGCATTTT; CDR3: CASSSGGGFNQPQHF
V: TRBV4-1; J: TRBJ2-3; D: TRBD2; size: .; DNA: TGCGCCAGCAGCCCAAGACTAGCGGGGAGGGCAGATACGCAGTATTTT; CDR3: CASSPRLAGRADTQYF
V: TRBV11-2; J: TRBJ2-3; D: TRBD1; size: once; DNA: TGTGCCAGCAGCCCCCATCTGAGGACAGGTTCAAGAATAGATACGCAGTATTTT; CDR3: CASSPHLRTGSRIDTQYF
V: TRBV7-6; J: TRBJ1-1; D: .; size: .; DNA: TGTGCCAGCAGCTCCCTTATGAACACTGAAGCTTTCTTT; CDR3: CASSSLMNTEAFF
V: TRBV7-9; J: TRBJ2-3; D: .; size: .; DNA: TGTGCCAGCAGCTTAGCGGCCGTATCGCAGTATTTT; CDR3: CASSLAAVSQYF
V: TRBV5-6; J: TRBJ1-3; D: .; size: .; DNA: TGTGCCAGCACCAGGGGCACTGGAAACACCATATATTTT; CDR3: CASTRGTGNTIYF
V: TRBV10-2; J: TRBJ1-1; D: TRBD1; size: .; DNA: TGCGCCAGCAGTGAGCGACAGGGCCATGAAGCTTTCTTT; CDR3: CASSERQGHEAFF
V: TRBV3-1/TRBV3-2; J: TRBJ2-1; D: .; size: .; DNA: TGTGCCAGCAGCCAATTAACGGGAGCCGATGAGCAGTTCTTC; CDR3: CASSQLTGADEQFF
V: TRBV19; J: TRBJ1-6; D: .; size: .; DNA: TGTGCCAGTAGTATAGGGACAGATAATTCACCCCTCCACTTT; CDR3: CASSIGTDNSPLHF
V: TRBV7-6; J: TRBJ2-2; D: .; size: few; DNA: TGTGCCAGCAGCTTTTCTGGCGGGATTTCCACCGGGGAGCTGTTTTTT; CDR3: CASSFSGGISTGELFF
V: TRBV24-1; J: TRBJ2-1; D: TRBD1; size: .; DNA: TGTGCCACCAGTGCCACGAAACCAGGGGGCTGGAATGAGCAGTTCTTC; CDR3: CATSATKPGGWNEQFF
V: TRBV9; J: TRBJ2-1; D: TRBD2; size: .; DNA: TGTGCCAGCAGCGGCCTCCGGGGGGGCCCCCGCAATGAGCAGTTCTTC; CDR3: CASSGLRGGPRNEQFF
V: TRBV29-1; J: TRBJ1-2; D: .; size: .; DNA: TGCAGCGTTGAACCCCAGGGCAAAATTGGAGGCTACACCTTC; CDR3: CSVEPQGKIGGYTF
V: TRBV19; J: TRBJ2-3; D: TRBD1; size: .; DNA: TGTGCCAGTAGTATCCCGTGGACAGGGGCACGCAAAGCCGATACGCAGTATTTT; CDR3: CASSIPWTGARKADTQYF
V: TRBV7-8; J: TRBJ2-5; D: .; size: .; DNA: TGTGCCAGCAGCTCCTTTGGGGCGGAGACCCAGTACTTC; CDR3: CASSSFGAETQYF
V: TRBV7-8; J: TRBJ2-5; D: .; size: .; DNA: TGTGCCAGCAGCCTGCCCGAGAGTTGGGAGACCCAGTACTTC; CDR3: CASSLPESWETQYF
V: TRBV19; J: TRBJ1-5; D: .; size: few; DNA: TGTGCCAGTACGGGACTTACCAATCAGCCCCAGCATTTT; CDR3: CASTGLTNQPQHF
V: TRBV2; J: TRBJ1-2; D: .; size: .; DNA: TGTGCCAGCCAGTTGGGACATATAAACTATGGCTACACCTTC; CDR3: CASQLGHINYGYTF
V: TRBV5-1; J: TRBJ1-1; D: .; size: .; DNA: TGCGCCAGCAGGTCCGGCACTGAAGCTTTCTTT; CDR3: CASRSGTEAFF
V: TRBV7-3; J: TRBJ2-2; D: TRBD2; size: .; DNA: TGTGCCAGCAGCTCAACTAGCGCCACCGGGGAGCTGTTTTTT; CDR3: CASSSTSATGELFF
V: TRBV19; J: TRBJ1-1; D: .; size: .; DNA: TGTGCCAGTATGGGCCCCCAGGGGACTGAAGCTTTCTTT; CDR3: CASMGPQGTEAFF
V: TRBV11-2; J: TRBJ2-7; D: TRBD1; size: few; DNA: TGTGCCAGCAGCTTAACGGCAGGGGGCGGTTTTTACGAGCAGTACTTC; CDR3: CASSLTAGGGFYEQYF
V: TRBV19; J: TRBJ2-5; D: .; size: .; DNA: TGTGCCAGTAGTATTGACGGAGGGGCACAAGAGACCCAGTACTTC; CDR3: CASSIDGGAQETQYF
V: TRBV11-1; J: TRBJ1-1; D: .; size: .; DNA: TGTGCCAGCAGTTTCGACAGGTCTGAAGCTTTCTTT; CDR3: CASSFDRSEAFF